This T cell receptor beta chain was sequenced during a study of beta chain features in type 1 diabetes (dated by TCRdb to between 2017 and 2018). Broadly, across the study: Mean age, gender distribution, total cell number and subset yield did not differ between patients and healthy donors. Across all samples, some 110,000,000 sorted cells were examined, and cell number per subset correlated strongly with RNA yield. In the study, TCRB repertoires of sorted circulating CD4+ T cell subsets from recently diagnosed type 1 diabetes patients were compared with those of matched healthy donors. Whereas all 30 or so donors provided naive and central memory subsets, regulatory and stem cell-like memory subsets were isolated from just 8 patients and roughly 8 healthy donors.

The High Capacity cDNA Reverse Transcription Kit was used to reverse transcribe all of the isolated RNA, meaning that expressed TCRB transcripts were what got sequenced. Naive, central memory and regulatory T cell samples underwent deep immunoSEQ sequencing, averaging approximately 3.5 million total reads per sample. Sorted cells were lysed in RLT buffer, and RNA was extracted using DNase-treated RNeasy Micro or Mini kits according to cell number. Each cell subset was processed separately to prevent cross-contamination, with patient and healthy donor samples processed together. The immunoSEQ multiplex PCR was used to amplify TCRB sequences from cDNA, generating 87-bp fragments that spanned the CDR3 region. Sequencing of the amplicons was done on the Illumina HiSeq platform. The source study handled its data this way. PCR bias was corrected computationally using synthetic template baselines, and reads within Hamming distance 2 were collapsed, with unmergeable singletons discarded. Reads were aligned to IMGT to assign V, D and J genes, CDR3 length, and insertions or deletions at six rearrangement sites. Within each subset, clonotype counts were normalized to sorted cell number, after which true diversity and Gini coefficients were computed with the tcR R package. The overlap coefficient, calculated on TCRB nucleotide sequences, was used to measure repertoire sharing. Out-of-frame TCRB sequences from naive cells were analyzed as a proxy for the pre-selection repertoire. As stored in TCRdb, this immuneACCESS dataset retains in-frame rearrangements with V and J assigned. A fraction of the clones does not appear; measured against another copy, unresolved V genes explain less than half of the discrepancy, and the remainder lacks a known reason. The V and J calls and clone size were taken over from that table, and D and trimming were inferred from the DNA. The sample table records approximately 240,000 clones; 16% of these occur just once. More than 0.075% of the sample is taken by the ten largest.

Regarding this clone: The antigen this receptor binds is unknown. Base qualities are missing; no much larger clone stands one base away.

V was cut back by 0 bases and J by 2 bases, leaving a gap of 11 bases between them. As encoded in the germline V gene, CDR1 is SGDLS while CDR2 is YYNGEE. Its CDR3 holds 15 amino acids, cysteine through phenylalanine. Only the CDR3 part of the read is kept: 45 bases, read in frame from the first base. Each donor gave one peripheral blood draw, averaging approximately 120 mL, which was collected into heparinised tubes. Using a panel that included CD45RO, CCR7, CD25, CD127, CD95 and CD27, naive, central memory, regulatory and stem cell-like memory CD4+ T cells were sorted on a BD FACSAria II. Every sorted population had a purity above 95%. PBMCs were isolated right away by Lymphoprep density gradient centrifugation and were stained directly, without culture. So that batch effects would be minimized, each experiment stained and sorted samples in pairs, pairing one healthy donor with one patient. Study-wide findings and limitations: Type 1 diabetes patients showed a moderate but significant shortening of TCRB CDR3 length in all four CD4+ subsets. PCR might favor shorter templates, but patient and control samples were amplified and corrected together, so any skew would affect both groups equally. The naive, central memory and regulatory TCRB repertoires appeared to resemble one another more closely among patients than among healthy donors. Because cDNA was sequenced instead of genomic DNA, activated cells with high expression could be over-represented, although the groups did not differ in activation or CD3 levels. Patients with type 1 diabetes made fewer insertions and deleted more nucleotides at VDJ recombination sites, implying thymic rearrangement abnormalities. Only small numbers of individuals were included in the HLA sub-analyses, which left unresolved whether HLA type had any influence on TCRB rearrangement.

The specimen sequenced was naive CD4+ T cells from blood. According to the study, the label for this sample's cell subset or site signals: true naive CD4+ T cells. This TCR was sampled from a man between 25 and 39 years old with type 1 diabetes. The rearranged segments are TRBV9 and TRBJ1-2, with the D gene not clear enough to name. The bases read TGTGCCAGCAGCGTAGGGGGAGCCACAAACTATGGCTACACCTTC. It specifies CASSVGGATNYGYTF. The entire variable domain, with the stretches around the CDR3 drawn from the reference TRBV9 and TRBJ1-2 proteins, is DSGVTQTPKHLITATGQRVTLRCSPRSGDLSVYWYQQSLDQGLQFLIQYYNGEERAKGNILERFSAQQFPDLHSELNLSSLELGDSALYFCASSVGGATNYGYTFGSGTRLTVV.